This T cell receptor (beta chain) was profiled in a study of early stage breast cancer tumors. CDR3 length: 12 residues. Trimming removed 5 bases at V and 5 bases at J, with 10 bases between. Per the germline V gene, CDR1 is SEHNR and CDR2 is FQNEAQ (reference sequence). Only in-frame clones appear in the TCRdb table, and some are missing; sequencing was by immunoSEQ multiplex PCR. The sample records approximately 31,000 clones, over 70% being singletons. The chain is built from TRBV7-9 and TRBJ2-7; possibly TRBD1 for D (6 bases). The sequence was obtained from a person aged 30 to 39 with breast cancer. The sequenced material came from breast tumor tissue. This CDR3 reads CASSRGQNEQYF. CDR3 nucleotides: TGTGCCAGCAGCCGAGGACAGAACGAGCAGTACTTC.